This record looks at one T cell receptor (beta chain) sequence and its context. Its target is not known. Naive CD8 cells comprised CD45RO-negative, CCR7-positively selected cells, excluding terminally differentiated effector memory CD45RA+ cells. These data belong to a study of shared clonotypes between healthy human individuals. Turning to the study itself: There were three CD4 naive, three CD4 memory, two CD8 naive and one CD8 memory plates per donor. General study findings and limits: The sole specimen, blood, was sampled, and tissue repertoires likely differ. Sharing across four donors was seen in 4.5% to 6.5% of naive CD4 clonotypes.

Genomic DNA belonging to each subset was distributed in equal measure over several immunoSEQ plates. TCRdb's table, derived via immunoSEQ multiplex PCR, lists solely in-frame clones and lacks some. This sample has some 740,000 clones, with 80% to 95% found just once. Germline CDR1 MNHEY, CDR2 SMNVEV (reference sequence). Deletions cut 7 bases from V and 1 base from J, with 13 bases between. The CDR3 is made up of 15 amino acids. V and J are TRBV27 and TRBJ2-2, with D possibly TRBD1 on 6 matching bases. This receptor was identified in a man aged 30 to 39 in good health. The sample consisted of naive CD8+ T cells sorted from blood. The CDR3 region is CASTPMTGNTGELFF. The DNA for the CDR3 is TGTGCCAGCACCCCTATGACAGGGAACACCGGGGAGCTGTTTTTT.